The next 9 T cell receptor beta chains were all read from a single sample in a study of Graves' ophthalmopathy and Graves' hyperthyroidism. RNA transcripts yielded amplified TCR beta CDR3 regions. A first-round RT-PCR used HTBI primers, followed by a second-round multiplex PCR. TCRdb called the multiplex PCR reads again in MiXCR, with one record for every CDR3 protein. The repertoire holds around 1,000,000 distinct CDR3 sequences, with around a third as singletons. The sample consisted of peripheral blood or thyroid tissue (not recorded which). These receptors all come from an adult man with Graves' hyperthyroidism.

This clonotype appeared a few times. The J gene is TRBJ2-3, the V gene TRBV7-2, with 10 bases identical to TRBD2. Trimming took 9 bases from V and 4 from J; bases not matched to a gene: 4. This CDR3 has 13 residues. Germline V lookup: CDR1 SGHTA, CDR2 FQGNSA. CDR3 region: CASGAGGPDTQYF. The CDR3 bases are TGTGCCAGTGGAGCGGGGGGGCCAGATACGCAGTATTTT.

This clonotype was detected a few times. This chain uses TRBV9 with TRBJ2-7; no definite D call. The germline gives CDR1 SGDLS, CDR2 YYNGEE. V was cut by 1 base and J by 2 bases, with 13 bases left in between. CDR3 length: 15 amino acids. This chain's CDR3 is CASSVSSKSPYEQYF. The CDR3 nucleotides are TGTGCCAGCAGCGTATCGAGCAAGAGCCCCTACGAGCAGTACTTC.

The chain joins TRBV16 to TRBJ2-7; D ambiguous. CDR1 is KGHSY, CDR2 FQNENV, per germline. This CDR3 region has 14 residues. The V end lost 1 base, the J end lost 2 bases, and 9 bases lay between the germline ends. The chain's CDR3 is CASSQFKDTYEQYF. CDR3 DNA: TGTGCCAGCAGCCAATTTAAGGATACCTACGAGCAGTACTTC.

Comment on this clonotype: A junction end diverges from the germline sequence, so it may reflect a read error. The genes are TRBV9 and TRBJ2-7, with D perhaps TRBD2 (5 bases). The germline CDR1 and CDR2 sequences are SGDLS and YYNGEE. The CDR3 loop spans 12 amino acids. The CDR3: CASSFGPGELYF. The CDR3 DNA reads TGTGCCAGCAGCTTTGGGCCCGGGGAGCTGTACTTC.

The rearrangement uses TRBV6-5 and TRBJ2-7; TRBD1 or TRBD2 may be the D gene (5 bases each). The CDR3 loop spans 14 amino acids. CDR1 MNHEY and CDR2 SVGAGI come from the germline V gene. V was pared by 0 bases and J by 5 bases, with 11 bases between. The CDR3 bases are TGTGCCAGCAGTTACTCGGGACGTAACCACGAGCAGTACTTC. Translating it yields CASSYSGRNHEQYF.

This clonotype was observed many times. The chain employs TRBV10-3 and TRBJ2-5, with 7 bases lining up with TRBD1. CDR3 length: 12 residues. The trim removed 6 bases at V and 2 bases at J, leaving 0 bases unmatched. Germline CDR1 reads ENHRY; CDR2 reads SYGVKD. The CDR3 here is CAIRGQQETQYF. In DNA form, the CDR3 reads TGTGCCATCAGGGGACAGCAAGAGACCCAGTACTTC.

In this sample, this clonotype turned up once. The gene calls are TRBV25-1 and TRBJ2-7, with a possible D match to TRBD1 (6 bases). The CDR3 totals 17 residues. Per germline, CDR1 MGHDK and CDR2 SYGVNS. V was trimmed by 6 bases and J by 0 bases, leaving 21 bases between them. CDR3 sequence reads: CASSPTDRRKLSYEQYF. CDR3 coding DNA: TGTGCCAGCAGCCCAACGGACAGAAGGAAGCTCTCCTACGAGCAGTACTTC.

This clonotype was detected only once. The rearrangement uses TRBV5-1 and TRBJ2-2; D might be TRBD2 (6 bases). CDR1 and CDR2 from the germline V gene are SGHRS and YFSETQ. This CDR3 has 15 amino acids. V lost 2 bases to trimming and J lost 4 bases, with 12 bases between them. The DNA for the CDR3 is TGCGCCAGCAGCTTACAGGAGGGCGGCACCGGGGAGCTGTTTTTT. This sequence encodes CASSLQEGGTGELFF.

Only a few counts were recorded for this clonotype. The V call is TRBV6-5, the J call TRBJ1-6; D unresolved. Germline V gene data show CDR1 as MNHEY and CDR2 as SVGAGI. The V gene lost 0 bases and the J gene lost 9 bases, with 27 bases spanning the gap. This CDR3 contains 20 residues. DNA of the CDR3: TGTGCCAGCAGTTACTCGAATGAGGACGGCTATTCTGACGAGGCTTCACCCCTCCACTTT. It yields the protein CASSYSNEDGYSDEASPLHF.